Each of the 31 T cell receptor beta chains below was sequenced from the same sample in a study of blood T cell repertoires in COVID-19 (TCRdb year 2020). Libraries were prepared through the immunoSEQ multiplex PCR assay. TCRdb holds this immuneACCESS table with in-frame rearrangements only. Some clones are missing; in checked studies, unresolved V genes explain under half, and the rest has no known cause. A total of 54,000 or so clones appear in this sample, around 87% of them only once. The ten biggest clones cover under 9% of the sample. The sequenced sample was peripheral blood. The receptors shown here come from a man aged 50 to 60 with active COVID-19.

The chain combines TRBV18 with TRBJ2-5; D may be TRBD1 (6 bases). V was clipped by 4 bases and J by 5 bases, with 11 bases between them. Germline CDR1 reads KGHSH; CDR2 reads LQKENI. This CDR3 is built from 13 residues. For the CDR3, the DNA is TGTGCCAGCTCACTACAGGGCGGCGAGACCCAGTACTTC. It codes for CASSLQGGETQYF.

This clone was detected only a few times. The chain has TRBV5-5 and TRBJ2-4; TRBD1 aligns across 9 bases. CDR3 length equals 17 residues. Germline CDR1 is SGHKS and CDR2 is YYEKEE (reference sequence). Losses at the gene ends were 2 bases for V and 6 bases for J; bases not matched to a gene: 12. The CDR3 reads CASSLNTGGSERNIQYF. CDR3 bases: TGTGCCAGCAGCTTAAATACAGGGGGCTCTGAAAGAAACATTCAGTACTTC. The entire variable domain, with the rest obtained from reference TRBV5-5 and TRBJ2-4, is as follows: DAGVTQSPTHLIKTRGQQVTLRCSPISGHKSVSWYQQVLGQGPQFIFQYYEKEERGRGNFPDRFSARQFPNYSSELNVNALLLGDSALYLCASSLNTGGSERNIQYFGAGTRLSVL.

The J gene is TRBJ2-7, the V gene TRBV19, with 10 bases lining up with TRBD1. The V and J ends lost 6 bases and 4 bases, in that order; junction bases with no gene match: 3. Per the germline V gene, CDR1 is LNHDA and CDR2 is SQIVND (reference sequence). The CDR3 length is 13 residues. The CDR3: CASSRQGAYEQYF. CDR3 bases: TGTGCCAGTAGCAGACAGGGGGCGTACGAGCAGTACTTC. The full variable domain, its missing parts supplied by reference TRBV19 and TRBJ2-7, is DGGITQSPKYLFRKEGQNVTLSCEQNLNHDAMYWYRQDPGQGLRLIYYSQIVNDFQKGDIAEGYSVSREKKESFPLTVTSAQKNPTAFYLCASSRQGAYEQYFGPGTRLTVT.

The chain couples TRBV24-1 to TRBJ1-2; 8 nucleotides line up with TRBD1. Germline loops: CDR1 KGHDR, CDR2 SFDVKD. The CDR3 spans 15 residues. Trimming removed 4 bases from V and 4 bases from J; junction bases left unmatched: 7. The DNA of the CDR3 is TGTGCCACCAGTGACACGGGACAGGCATCCTATGGCTACACCTTC. This codes for CATSDTGQASYGYTF.

This clone came up once. The chain recombines TRBV3-1 (or the pseudogene TRBV3-2) with TRBJ2-7; TRBD1 matches 10 bases. The CDR3 sequence is 15 residues long. Germline CDR1 is LGHDT and CDR2 is YNNKEL (reference sequence). The trim removed 4 bases at V and 1 base at J, leaving 4 bases unmatched. The DNA of the CDR3 is TGTGCCAGCAGCCCTGGACAGGGGGATTCCTACGAGCAGTACTTC. Translated: CASSPGQGDSYEQYF.

V gene TRBV2 combines with J gene TRBJ2-5, with 12 bases matching TRBD2. Germline CDR1 is SNHLY and CDR2 is FYNNEI. The CDR3 consists of 19 residues. V trimming: 4 bases; J trimming: 5 bases; junction bases outside the gene matches: 17. The DNA of the CDR3 is TGTGCCAGCAGTGGAGGGATGCTAGCGGGGGGGAATTCCAAGGAGACCCAGTACTTC. It is translated as CASSGGMLAGGNSKETQYF.

The chain recombines TRBV11-2 with TRBJ2-7; 7 nucleotides align to TRBD2. Germline V gene data show CDR1 as SGHAT and CDR2 as FQNNGV. J gave up 5 bases and V 1 base, and 8 bases lay outside the gene matches. The CDR3 is 15 residues long. The DNA for the CDR3 is TGTGCCAGCAGCTTAGCGGGAGGCGGGAGACACGAGCAGTACTTC. It specifies CASSLAGGGRHEQYF. The variable domain in full, with the rest retrieved from reference TRBV11-2 and TRBJ2-7, is EAGVAQSPRYKIIEKRQSVAFWCNPISGHATLYWYQQILGQGPKLLIQFQNNGVVDDSQLPKDRFSAERLKGVDSTLKIQPAKLEDSAVYLCASSLAGGGRHEQYFGPGTRLTVT.

The chain has TRBV5-6 and TRBJ2-1, with 13 bases lining up with TRBD2. J lost 5 bases, V lost 4 bases, and 6 bases had no gene match. The CDR3 length is 16 residues. In germline, CDR1 is SGHDT, CDR2 YYEEEE. The CDR3 is CASSGRLAGGHNEQFF. CDR3 bases: TGTGCCAGCAGCGGCCGACTAGCGGGAGGCCACAATGAGCAGTTCTTC.

The chain is built from TRBV4-3 and TRBJ1-5; D is perhaps TRBD1 (6 bases). This CDR3 has 16 residues. CDR1 is LGHNA, CDR2 YSLEER, per germline. The ends were cut back, 0 bases at V and 7 bases at J, with 16 bases in the middle. The CDR3 reads CASSQDPPGAPQPQHF. CDR3 nucleotide sequence: TGCGCCAGCAGCCAAGATCCGCCAGGGGCCCCGCAGCCCCAGCATTTT.

The chain employs TRBV5-1 and TRBJ2-3; TRBD2 matches 15 bases. Germline V gene lookup returns CDR1 SGHRS and CDR2 YFSETQ. CDR3 size: 18 residues. Losses at the gene ends were 4 bases for V and 1 base for J; bases not matched to a gene: 7. The DNA for the CDR3 is TGCGCCAGCAGCGGATCGGGACTAGCGGGAGGAGGCACAGATACGCAGTATTTT. It yields the protein CASSGSGLAGGGTDTQYF.

The chain links TRBV5-1 to TRBJ1-1; weak D call: TRBD1 (5 bases). Germline V gives CDR1 SGHRS, CDR2 YFSETQ. CDR3 length: 14 residues. The germline V and J ends were trimmed by 0 bases and 8 bases, with 14 bases remaining between them. CDR3 bases: TGCGCCAGCAGCTTGGCCGGGGGGAGGGGCGAAGCTTTCTTT. Encoded protein: CASSLAGGRGEAFF. Supplemented by reference TRBV5-1 and TRBJ1-1, the full variable domain reads KAGVTQTPRYLIKTRGQQVTLSCSPISGHRSVSWYQQTPGQGLQFLFEYFSETQRNKGNFPGRFSGRQFSNSRSEMNVSTLELGDSALYLCASSLAGGRGEAFFGQGTRLTVV.

This chain connects TRBV28 to TRBJ1-2, with 8 nucleotides matching TRBD1. The CDR3 covers 14 residues. The germline CDR1 and CDR2 sequences are MDHEN and SYDVKM. J gave up 7 bases and V 8 bases, and 12 bases lay outside the gene matches. CDR3 coding DNA: TGTGCCAGCCGACCACTAGGGACAGGTGGTGGCTACACCTTC. Amino acid sequence: CASRPLGTGGGYTF.

CDR3 loop: CASSWGGQGRQPQHF. CDR3 in DNA: TGTGCCAGTAGTTGGGGGGGACAGGGGAGACAGCCCCAGCATTTT. This chain connects TRBV19 to TRBJ1-5, with 10 bases identical to TRBD1. Germline CDR1 reads LNHDA; CDR2 reads SQIVND (reference sequence). The CDR3 loop spans 15 amino acids. V lost 5 bases, J lost 7 bases, and 8 bases stayed unmatched.

CDR3 residues: CASSIRRQRNPYNEQFF. The DNA for the CDR3 is TGTGCCAGTAGTATCAGACGCCAGCGGAACCCCTACAATGAGCAGTTCTTC. V is TRBV19 and J is TRBJ2-1; weak D call: TRBD2 (5 bases). This CDR3 is 17 amino acids long. V was cut by 3 bases and J by 2 bases, with 17 bases left in between. The germline V gene has CDR1 LNHDA and CDR2 SQIVND (reference sequence).

The genes are TRBV15 and TRBJ2-1, with D maybe TRBD1 (6 bases). The CDR3 loop spans 15 amino acids. Deletions cut 5 bases from V and 0 bases from J, with 11 bases between. Germline lookup yields CDR1 LNHNV and CDR2 YYDKDF (reference sequence). The chain's CDR3 is CATSEQGTSYNEQFF. DNA of the CDR3: TGTGCCACCAGCGAACAGGGAACCTCCTACAATGAGCAGTTCTTC.

The genes are TRBV11-2 and TRBJ1-2; no clear D. The germline gives CDR1 SGHAT, CDR2 FQNNGV. The ends were cut back, 2 bases at V and 8 bases at J, with 21 bases in the middle. The length of the CDR3 is 16 residues. CDR3 coding DNA: TGTGCCAGCAGCTTAAATATAGGCAGCAGCTCGGGGGGCTACACCTTC. This encodes CASSLNIGSSSGGYTF.

The V and J genes are TRBV9 and TRBJ2-3, with D perhaps TRBD2 (6 bases). The V gene's germline CDR1 is SGDLS and CDR2 YYNGEE. This CDR3 has 13 amino acids. V lost 4 bases, J lost 5 bases, and 11 bases lay in between. DNA of the CDR3: TGTGCCAGCAGCCGACTAGAACGAGATACGCAGTATTTT. Translated, it gives CASSRLERDTQYF.

V usage is TRBV7-3 and J usage is TRBJ2-3; 8 bases align to TRBD2. CDR1 and CDR2 from the germline V gene are SGHTA and FQGTGA. The CDR3 is 16 amino acids. J gave up 1 base and V 4 bases, and 7 bases lay outside the gene matches. DNA of the CDR3: TGTGCCAGCAGCTCGGGACTAGGTCTTCGCACAGATACGCAGTATTTT. Its translation: CASSSGLGLRTDTQYF.

The rearrangement uses TRBV24-1 and TRBJ2-1; TRBD2 matches 9 bases. Per germline, CDR1 KGHDR and CDR2 SFDVKD. The V segment lost 2 bases and the J segment 2 bases; nucleotides outside the gene matches: 3. This CDR3 is built from 16 residues. This CDR3 reads CATSDSSSGAYNEQFF. The CDR3 DNA sequence: TGTGCCACCAGTGATTCCTCTAGCGGGGCCTACAATGAGCAGTTCTTC.

This chain joins TRBV5-4 and TRBJ1-6; D might be TRBD1 (6 bases). CDR3 length: 16 amino acids. Germline CDR1 reads SGHNT; CDR2 reads YYREEE (reference sequence). The V gene lost 9 bases and the J gene lost 8 bases, with 24 bases spanning the gap. CDR3 residues: CATSREGGKPDSPLHF. The CDR3 coding sequence is TGTGCCACCTCTCGGGAGGGGGGAAAGCCTGATTCACCCCTCCACTTT.

V gene TRBV6-2 or TRBV6-3 combines with J gene TRBJ2-5; D is uncertain. This CDR3 comprises 15 residues. With 5 bases removed from V and 0 bases from J, the gap between germline ends came to 13 bases. CDR1 and CDR2 (germline): MNHEY, SVGEGT. The CDR3 protein is CASSRRHQYQETQYF. The CDR3 nucleotides read TGTGCCAGCAGTCGCCGACACCAGTACCAAGAGACCCAGTACTTC.

A single count supports this clone. The chain uses TRBV5-5 and TRBJ1-3; D remains ambiguous. Germline values: CDR1 SGHKS, CDR2 YYEKEE (reference sequence). V gave up 7 bases and J gave up 4 bases, with 9 bases separating them. CDR3 length: 12 residues. CDR3 coding DNA: TGTGCCAGCTCCGGTACGGGAAACACCATATATTTT. Its protein product is CASSGTGNTIYF.

This clone has only one observation. The V call is TRBV28, the J call TRBJ2-3; D possibly corresponds to TRBD1 (5 bases). Trimming shortened V by 5 bases and J by 2 bases, and 14 bases separated the two germline ends. From germline, CDR1 is MDHEN and CDR2 SYDVKM. The CDR3 spans 15 residues. The CDR3 is CASSQITRDTDTQYF. CDR3 bases: TGTGCCAGCAGTCAGATAACCAGGGACACAGATACGCAGTATTTT.

In DNA form, the CDR3 reads TGTGCCAGCAGCCCACCCGTTCAACTTGAACCCTACGAGCAGTACTTC. This codes for CASSPPVQLEPYEQYF. V usage is TRBV11-2 and J usage is TRBJ2-7; D not resolved. The CDR3 length is 16 residues. The germline V gene encodes CDR1 SGHAT and CDR2 FQNNGV. Trimming pared 5 bases from V and 2 bases from J, leaving 19 bases between.

With regard to this clone: This sample includes further DNA sequences coding for the same CDR3. The V call is TRBV18, the J call TRBJ1-3, with 8 bases lining up with TRBD1. V dropped 3 bases and J dropped 4; count of bases not matched to a gene: 2. Germline-derived CDR1 and CDR2 are KGHSH and LQKENI. This CDR3 is built from 14 residues. The CDR3 reads CASSPQGAGNTIYF. CDR3 sequence (DNA): TGTGCCAGCTCACCGCAGGGGGCAGGAAACACCATATATTTT.

This sequence joins TRBV28 and TRBJ2-5, with 7 bases fitting TRBD1. CDR1 MDHEN and CDR2 SYDVKM come from the germline V gene. After removal of 5 bases from V and 0 bases from J, the junction contained 6 bases not matched to a gene. This CDR3 has 15 residues. Written as DNA, the CDR3 is TGTGCCAGCAGTCCGCTGACAGGGAACCAAGAGACCCAGTACTTC. Protein sequence: CASSPLTGNQETQYF.

The chain couples TRBV29-1 to TRBJ2-5; 9 bases are a match to TRBD1. Per germline, CDR1 SQVTM and CDR2 ANQGSEA. Trimming removed 8 bases from V and 5 bases from J; junction bases left unmatched: 9. The CDR3 consists of 13 residues. The CDR3 nucleotides read TGCAGCTGCATACAGGGGGCGTCGGAGACCCAGTACTTC. Encoded protein: CSCIQGASETQYF.

The CDR3 DNA is TGCGCCAGCAGCCAAGATGTGGGCAGAATGAACACCGGGGAGCTGTTTTTT. It yields the protein CASSQDVGRMNTGELFF. This chain connects TRBV4-3 to TRBJ2-2; no firm D call. Trimming removed 0 bases at V and 1 base at J, with 12 bases between. This CDR3 is built from 17 residues. The V gene's germline CDR1 is LGHNA and CDR2 YSLEER.

This clone showed up just a few times. The V and J genes are TRBV10-3 and TRBJ1-5; D is possibly TRBD1 (5 bases). This CDR3 is 15 amino acids long. The V and J ends lost 4 bases and 2 bases respectively, with 12 bases between them. From germline, CDR1 is ENHRY and CDR2 SYGVKD. CDR3 DNA sequence: TGTGCCATCAGTGGACGGGGGTCTGGCAATCAGCCCCAGCATTTT. Its translation: CAISGRGSGNQPQHF.

The count of this clone is one. CDR3 amino acids: CASSTTTDTPSPLHF. CDR3 bases: TGTGCCAGCAGTACCACCACGGACACCCCTTCACCCCTCCACTTT. The gene calls are TRBV28 and TRBJ1-6; TRBD1 might be the D (5 bases). V lost 5 bases, J lost 9 bases, and 17 bases lay in between. The CDR3 is made up of 15 amino acids. CDR1 is MDHEN and CDR2 is SYDVKM in the germline V gene.

This rearrangement joins TRBV5-1 to TRBJ2-1, with D tentatively TRBD2 (6 bases). The CDR3 loop spans 12 amino acids. The germline V and J ends were trimmed by 4 bases and 11 bases, with 13 bases remaining between them. CDR1 SGHRS and CDR2 YFSETQ come from the germline V gene. CDR3 DNA sequence: TGCGCCAGCAGCCCGGACTACGCCCAGCAGTTCTTC. Protein sequence: CASSPDYAQQFF. The complete variable domain, with remaining parts taken from reference TRBV5-1 and TRBJ2-1, reads KAGVTQTPRYLIKTRGQQVTLSCSPISGHRSVSWYQQTPGQGLQFLFEYFSETQRNKGNFPGRFSGRQFSNSRSEMNVSTLELGDSALYLCASSPDYAQQFFGPGTRLTVL.